This TCR beta chain was obtained from a study of blood T cell repertoires in COVID-19. Overall study context: Sources were T cells, B-cell-depleted T cells, or PBMCs; the material itself was cDNA or gDNA.

In terms of age and location, participants ranged from roughly 18 to 89 years and lived in about two dozen US areas. Which cohort a participant joined came from the clinical history participants gave. Donors in Cohort 3 who had recovered were those with two negative PCRs, healthcare professional clearance, or resolution of their symptoms. Assay used: immunoSEQ multiplex PCR; TCRdb lists only in-frame clones, some missing. The table shows around 280,000 clones, with roughly 85% occurring only once. J gave up 7 bases and V 8 bases, and 4 bases lay outside the gene matches. Germline CDR1 reads LNHDA; CDR2 reads SQIVND (reference sequence). The CDR3 covers 14 residues.

Material for sequencing was PBMCs or T cells enriched from blood (not recorded which). This clonotype was sampled from a woman aged 40 to 50 who had recovered from COVID-19. V gene TRBV19 combines with J gene TRBJ2-1, with 14 nucleotides matching TRBD2. DNA of the CDR3: TGTGCCAGTGGGACTAGCGGGAGAGGGAATGAGCAGTTCTTC. It is translated as CASGTSGRGNEQFF.